Listed here is a single TCR beta chain. This CDR3 contains 15 residues. Per the germline V gene, CDR1 is SEHNR and CDR2 is FQNEAQ (reference sequence). V lost 1 base and J lost 6, with 15 bases in between. The data stem from a study of shared clonotypes between healthy human individuals. Background on the study: A couple of female and a few male donors aged 18 to 49 were enrolled.

Here immunoSEQ multiplex PCR was the method, and the copy in TCRdb shows in-frame clones only, minus some. Of 2 million to 3 million clones listed, 80% to 95% were seen once; the top ten hold approximately 0.37%. The receptor was derived from a man aged 18 to 29 in good health. Some clones in this sample may be carry-over from other donors' samples. The chain carries TRBV7-9 and TRBJ1-1; a possible D gene is TRBD1 (6 bases). The sequencing sample was made of naive CD4+ T cells from PBMCs. Indicated subset: CD45RA+ positively selected. CDR3 in DNA: TGTGCCAGCAGCTTAGATCAGGGGTGGGGTTCTGAAGCTTTCTTT. It translates to CASSLDQGWGSEAFF. The full variable domain, with the rest looked up from reference TRBV7-9 and TRBJ1-1, is DTGVSQNPRHKITKRGQNVTFRCDPISEHNRLYWYRQTLGQGPEFLTYFQNEAQLEKSRLLSDRFSAERPKGSFSTLEIQRTEQGDSAMYLCASSLDQGWGSEAFFGQGTRLTVV.